Listed below are T cell receptor beta chains from one sample, sequenced in a study of cytomegalovirus exposure and HLA in healthy donors. Sequencing was performed with immunoSEQ multiplex PCR; in TCRdb, only in-frame clones are kept and a portion is missing. Found here are about 140,000 clones, roughly four fifths of them singletons; the top ten hold about 3.2%. The source material was PBMCs. The receptor set was obtained from a man between 18 and 35 years old in good health and CMV-seropositive. CDR3s include the opening cysteine and the closing phenylalanine or tryptophan. Each record gives: J gene, V gene, CDR3 protein.

>TRBJ1-5|TRBV27
CASSWESGNQPQHF
>TRBJ2-7|TRBV6-1
CASRADRDYEQYF
>TRBJ2-7|TRBV9
CASSPGTSSYYEQYF
>TRBJ1-1|TRBV6-1
CASGKRGFNTEAFF
>TRBJ1-5|TRBV27
CASRFGGVGQPQHF
>TRBJ1-5|TRBV4-1
CASSQGGQSSNQPQHF
>TRBJ1-1|TRBV27
CASKDRMNTEAFF
>TRBJ1-2|TRBV5-1
CASNPDRGGYGYTF
>TRBJ1-1|TRBV6-5
CASRSSNTEAFF
>TRBJ2-7|TRBV29-1
CSVEEGDSYEQYF
>TRBJ2-7|TRBV2
CASSEGSSGSGYEQYF
>TRBJ1-2|TRBV9
CASSVDLGRGYGYTF
>TRBJ1-4|TRBV5-5
CASIPVTSTNEKLFF
>TRBJ2-7|TRBV5-1
CASSLDLGTPYEQYF
>TRBJ2-2|TRBV21-1
CASIPGLAGGKNGGELFF
>TRBJ1-2|TRBV19
CASSIDSRSYGYTF
>TRBJ2-7|TRBV2
CASSERVYEQYF
>TRBJ2-5|TRBV27
CASSLLSPLAEEETQYF
>TRBJ2-2|TRBV2
CASRPQGPGELFF
>TRBJ2-2|TRBV5-1
CASSPLAGGGTGELFF
>TRBJ2-7|TRBV6-5
CASSVGTGGYEQYF
>TRBJ1-1|TRBV5-1
CASSLNGGHTEAFF
>TRBJ1-1|TRBV2
CASRADRGETEAFF
>TRBJ1-1|TRBV2
CASSRDTEAFF
>TRBJ1-2|TRBV6-8
CASSRDKEREDNYGYTF
>TRBJ2-7|TRBV7-9
CASSSLSGSSEQYF
>TRBJ1-2|TRBV7-2
CASSYRSPPEGTF
>TRBJ2-5|TRBV4-1
CASSQGASGRVLETQYF
>TRBJ2-7|TRBV29-1
CSVEDRDEQYF
>TRBJ2-5|TRBV7-9
CSSSSRQGLRETQYF
>TRBJ2-7|TRBV6-1
CASRDSESYEQYF
>TRBJ2-7|TRBV6-5
CASRGTGAQGEQYF
>TRBJ1-5|TRBV27
CASSLGQGNQPQHF
>TRBJ1-2|TRBV2
CASRAQGTYYGYTF
>TRBJ1-2|TRBV4-2
CASSQEPGQNYGYTF
>TRBJ2-1|TRBV2
CASSEQQFGYNEQFF
>TRBJ1-1|TRBV5-1
CASSKDGQAGTEAFF